The rows below give T cell receptor beta chains drawn from one sample of a study of PD-1 blockade in mismatch repair-deficient tumors. Sequencing used immunoSEQ multiplex PCR; TCRdb keeps in-frame clones, though not all of them. The sample carries around 39,000 clones, approximately 80% recorded once. The source was PBMCs, collected around 40 weeks after starting pembrolizumab. The receptors were sampled from an adult with mismatch repair-deficient cancer. The CDR3 runs from the conserved cysteine through the conserved F or W. A D gene is named only where the DNA matches it firmly. Some rows mark clone size as missing; the rest say once, few, many or name a class of expanded clone.

CDR3 protein: CASSLVGQGETQYF
CDR3 DNA: TGCGCCAGCAGCTTGGTTGGACAGGGTGAGACCCAGTACTTC
J gene: TRBJ2-5
V gene: TRBV5-1
clone size: -
D gene: TRBD1

CDR3 protein: CASSGGQGTGELFF
CDR3 DNA: TGCGCCAGCAGCGGGGGACAGGGGACCGGGGAGCTGTTTTTT
J gene: TRBJ2-2
V gene: TRBV5-1
clone size: -
D gene: TRBD1

CDR3 protein: CSVDAGGQGEAFF
CDR3 DNA: TGCAGCGTTGACGCCGGGGGACAGGGGGAAGCTTTCTTT
J gene: TRBJ1-1
V gene: TRBV29-1
clone size: -
D gene: TRBD1

CDR3 protein: CASSPPLAGIYEQYF
CDR3 DNA: TGTGCCAGCTCACCACCCCTAGCGGGGATCTACGAGCAGTACTTC
J gene: TRBJ2-7
V gene: TRBV18
clone size: -
D gene: TRBD2

CDR3 protein: CASRPPLAGVGNEQFF
CDR3 DNA: TGTGCCAGCAGGCCCCCACTAGCGGGAGTTGGCAATGAGCAGTTCTTC
J gene: TRBJ2-1
V gene: TRBV28
clone size: -
D gene: TRBD2

CDR3 protein: CASDLGRPNEKLFF
CDR3 DNA: TGTGCTAGTGACCTGGGGAGACCAAATGAAAAACTGTTTTTT
J gene: TRBJ1-4
V gene: TRBV12-5
clone size: -
D gene: -

CDR3 protein: CASSAQGSVAGNTIYF
CDR3 DNA: TGTGCCAGCAGCGCACAGGGCAGTGTCGCTGGAAACACCATATATTTT
J gene: TRBJ1-3
V gene: TRBV7-6
clone size: -
D gene: -

CDR3 protein: CASSGGTSGTYEQYF
CDR3 DNA: TGCGCCAGCAGCGGCGGGACTAGCGGAACCTACGAGCAGTACTTC
J gene: TRBJ2-7
V gene: TRBV5-1
clone size: -
D gene: TRBD2

CDR3 protein: CASSGAGGLGYEQYF
CDR3 DNA: TGTGCCAGCAGCGGGGCGGGAGGGTTGGGATACGAGCAGTACTTC
J gene: TRBJ2-7
V gene: TRBV27
clone size: -
D gene: TRBD2

CDR3 protein: CASSFWRKTDEQYF
CDR3 DNA: TGCGCCAGCAGCTTCTGGCGGAAGACGGACGAGCAGTACTTC
J gene: TRBJ2-7
V gene: TRBV5-1
clone size: -
D gene: -

CDR3 protein: CASSAPGGFFEKLFF
CDR3 DNA: TGTGCCAGCAGCGCCCCCGGAGGCTTCTTCGAAAAACTGTTTTTT
J gene: TRBJ1-4
V gene: TRBV9
clone size: -
D gene: -

CDR3 protein: CASSSPGQGGEKLFF
CDR3 DNA: TGTGCCAGCAGCTCACCGGGACAGGGAGGTGAAAAACTGTTTTTT
J gene: TRBJ1-4
V gene: TRBV7-4
clone size: -
D gene: TRBD1

CDR3 protein: CATSRGQGGYGYTF
CDR3 DNA: TGTGCCACCAGCCGGGGACAGGGGGGCTATGGCTACACCTTC
J gene: TRBJ1-2
V gene: TRBV15
clone size: once
D gene: TRBD1

CDR3 protein: CASSIPRREQYF
CDR3 DNA: TGTGCCAGTAGTATACCCCGGAGAGAGCAGTACTTC
J gene: TRBJ2-7
V gene: TRBV19
clone size: -
D gene: -

CDR3 protein: CASSLQGAESETQYF
CDR3 DNA: TGTGCCAGCAGCTTACAGGGGGCGGAATCAGAGACCCAGTACTTC
J gene: TRBJ2-5
V gene: TRBV7-9
clone size: -
D gene: TRBD1

CDR3 protein: CASRSFSTNEKLFF
CDR3 DNA: TGTGCCAGCAGATCTTTTTCAACTAATGAAAAACTGTTTTTT
J gene: TRBJ1-4
V gene: TRBV27
clone size: -
D gene: -

CDR3 protein: CASGLAHLRTGLRYISLPTNEQFF
CDR3 DNA: TGTGCTAGTGGTTTGGCCCACCTTAGGACAGGACTCAGGTATATCTCTCTCCCCACGAATGAGCAGTTCTTC
J gene: TRBJ2-1
V gene: TRBV12-5
clone size: -
D gene: TRBD1

CDR3 protein: CAWSVQSGGDEKLFF
CDR3 DNA: TGTGCCTGGAGTGTACAGTCAGGAGGGGATGAAAAACTGTTTTTT
J gene: TRBJ1-4
V gene: TRBV30
clone size: -
D gene: -

CDR3 protein: CASSHRDESDQPQHF
CDR3 DNA: TGTGCCAGCTCACACAGGGACGAAAGCGATCAGCCCCAGCATTTT
J gene: TRBJ1-5
V gene: TRBV18
clone size: few
D gene: -

CDR3 protein: CASSLEGGAWEQYF
CDR3 DNA: TGTGCCAGCAGCTTGGAAGGGGGCGCGTGGGAGCAGTACTTC
J gene: TRBJ2-7
V gene: TRBV5-4
clone size: -
D gene: TRBD1

CDR3 protein: CASQLGFYNSPLHF
CDR3 DNA: TGTGCCAGCCAACTAGGATTCTATAATTCACCCCTCCACTTT
J gene: TRBJ1-6
V gene: TRBV30
clone size: -
D gene: -

CDR3 protein: CASSLVGTSTDTQYF
CDR3 DNA: TGTGCCAGCAGCTTAGTCGGGACTAGCACAGATACGCAGTATTTT
J gene: TRBJ2-3
V gene: TRBV7-2
clone size: -
D gene: -

CDR3 protein: CASSLRQGSYGYTF
CDR3 DNA: TGCGCCAGCAGCTTGCGACAGGGTTCCTATGGCTACACCTTC
J gene: TRBJ1-2
V gene: TRBV5-1
clone size: -
D gene: TRBD1

CDR3 protein: CASSSVRQETQYF
CDR3 DNA: TGTGCCAGCAGCTCAGTCCGCCAAGAGACCCAGTACTTC
J gene: TRBJ2-5
V gene: TRBV7-9
clone size: -
D gene: -

CDR3 protein: CASSLSRGLRADTQYF
CDR3 DNA: TGTGCCAGCAGTTTATCCCGGGGGTTGAGGGCAGATACGCAGTATTTT
J gene: TRBJ2-3
V gene: TRBV28
clone size: -
D gene: -

CDR3 protein: CASSLAGTSFMDTQYF
CDR3 DNA: TGCGCCAGCAGCTTGGCCGGGACTAGCTTTATGGATACGCAGTATTTT
J gene: TRBJ2-3
V gene: TRBV5-1
clone size: -
D gene: TRBD2

CDR3 protein: CASSLNSGYSTDTQYF
CDR3 DNA: TGTGCCAGCAGCTTAAATAGCGGATATAGCACAGATACGCAGTATTTT
J gene: TRBJ2-3
V gene: TRBV11-2
clone size: -
D gene: -

CDR3 protein: CASSLGREREQYF
CDR3 DNA: TGTGCCAGCAGCCTAGGCAGGGAAAGAGAGCAGTACTTC
J gene: TRBJ2-7
V gene: TRBV11-3
clone size: -
D gene: -

CDR3 protein: CATGQGFDNTIYF
CDR3 DNA: TGTGCCACCGGACAGGGGTTTGATAACACCATATATTTT
J gene: TRBJ1-3
V gene: TRBV10-3
clone size: -
D gene: TRBD1

CDR3 protein: CASSLPGLAANYEQYF
CDR3 DNA: TGTGCCAGCAGCTTACCTGGGCTAGCGGCCAACTACGAGCAGTACTTC
J gene: TRBJ2-7
V gene: TRBV7-2
clone size: -
D gene: TRBD2

CDR3 protein: CASSEPSGGVQYF
CDR3 DNA: TGCGCCAGCAGTGAGCCGTCGGGGGGAGTTCAGTACTTC
J gene: TRBJ2-4
V gene: TRBV10-1
clone size: -
D gene: TRBD2

CDR3 protein: CASSKMSYRQSRANVLTF
CDR3 DNA: TGTGCCAGCAGTAAAATGAGTTACCGACAAAGTCGGGCCAACGTCCTGACTTTC
J gene: TRBJ2-6
V gene: TRBV2
clone size: -
D gene: -

CDR3 protein: CASSFISTGKTTEAFF
CDR3 DNA: TGTGCCAGCAGTTTCATATCGACAGGGAAGACCACTGAAGCTTTCTTT
J gene: TRBJ1-1
V gene: TRBV27
clone size: -
D gene: TRBD1

CDR3 protein: CATSTELWTAYNSPLHF
CDR3 DNA: TGTGCCACCAGCACTGAATTATGGACAGCCTATAATTCACCCCTCCACTTT
J gene: TRBJ1-6
V gene: TRBV15
clone size: -
D gene: -

CDR3 protein: CASSSQVAGARETQYF
CDR3 DNA: TGTGCCAGCAGCTCGCAAGTCGCGGGAGCGAGAGAGACCCAGTACTTC
J gene: TRBJ2-5
V gene: TRBV7-6
clone size: few
D gene: TRBD2

CDR3 protein: CASSTMRSTGELFF
CDR3 DNA: TGTGCCAGTAGTACTATGAGATCCACCGGGGAGCTGTTTTTT
J gene: TRBJ2-2
V gene: TRBV19
clone size: -
D gene: -

CDR3 protein: CASSLLGGANTEAFF
CDR3 DNA: TGTGCCAGCAGCTTACTAGGGGGCGCGAACACTGAAGCTTTCTTT
J gene: TRBJ1-1
V gene: TRBV7-3
clone size: -
D gene: TRBD1

CDR3 protein: CASSSGQEHREQYF
CDR3 DNA: TGTGCCAGCAGCTCCGGACAGGAGCACCGGGAGCAGTACTTC
J gene: TRBJ2-7
V gene: TRBV11-3
clone size: -
D gene: TRBD1

CDR3 protein: CASSPKMKTSGRTHEQYF
CDR3 DNA: TGTGCCAGCAGCCCGAAAATGAAAACTAGCGGGAGGACCCACGAGCAGTACTTC
J gene: TRBJ2-7
V gene: TRBV11-1
clone size: -
D gene: TRBD2

CDR3 protein: CSVRGLGGNTIYF
CDR3 DNA: TGCAGCGTAAGGGGGCTTGGTGGAAACACCATATATTTT
J gene: TRBJ1-3
V gene: TRBV29-1
clone size: -
D gene: TRBD1

CDR3 protein: CASSLGGGRLVGYNEQFF
CDR3 DNA: TGTGCCAGCAGCTTGGGCGGCGGGAGATTAGTCGGGTACAATGAGCAGTTCTTC
J gene: TRBJ2-1
V gene: TRBV5-4
clone size: -
D gene: TRBD2